This T cell receptor (beta chain) is from a study of CD8 T cells in ankylosing spondylitis. This clonotype was seen only a few times. No antigen is known for it. Libraries of TCR beta came from quantitative 5'-RACE with molecular barcodes. MiXCR, run by TCRdb on the 5' RACE reads, gives a single entry per CDR3 protein. The sample lists some 840,000 distinct CDR3 sequences; about 12% were seen once. Findings and caveats of the study: A motif in TCR beta, a set of roughly eight highly homologous variants, appeared characteristic of ankylosing spondylitis blood. Prior work had noted some motif variants in reactive arthritis blood and synovial fluid. CD8+ cells made up the disease-linked clones, which were relatively rare in peripheral blood. Disease-linked clones reportedly showed significant enrichment in matched ankylosing spondylitis synovial fluid.

Germline-derived CDR1 and CDR2 are LNHNV and YYDKDF (reference sequence). CDR3 length: 15 residues. The V gene lost 0 bases and the J gene lost 0 bases, with 7 bases spanning the gap. The gene calls are TRBV15 and TRBJ2-3; tentatively, D is TRBD2 (5 bases). This receptor was taken from a male donor with ankylosing spondylitis. The material sequenced was blood, either unsorted or a sorted T cell fraction (not recorded which). The CDR3 reads CATSRDRGSTDTQYF. As DNA, the CDR3 is TGTGCCACCAGCAGAGATCGGGGTAGCACAGATACGCAGTATTTT.